One sample yielded the 4 T cell receptor beta chains listed below, sequenced in a study of T cell responses to AZD1222 COVID-19 vaccine. Assay: immunoSEQ multiplex PCR; the TCRdb copy retains only in-frame clones and omits some. The table shows 95,000 to 150,000 clones, with around 92% occurring only once. This specimen consisted of peripheral blood, obtained on day 0 of AZD1222 vaccination. Source of these receptors: an adult in good health.

The V call is TRBV6-5, the J call TRBJ2-7; D gene unclear. Germline V CDR1 and CDR2: MNHEY, SVGAGI. The CDR3 is made up of 13 amino acids. V gave up 6 bases and J gave up 2 bases, with 11 bases separating them. The CDR3 is CASSTSLAYEQYF. The CDR3, as DNA: TGTGCCAGCAGCACCAGTTTGGCCTACGAGCAGTACTTC.

The genes are TRBV7-6 and TRBJ1-6; TRBD1 aligns across 9 bases. This CDR3 has 14 residues. Germline CDR1 and CDR2: SGHVS and FNYEAQ. V was clipped by 5 bases and J by 10 bases; unmatched bases: 6. CDR3 sequence: CASSRDRDESPLHF. The CDR3 nucleotides are TGTGCCAGCAGCCGGGACAGGGATGAATCACCCCTCCACTTT.

V usage is TRBV5-1 and J usage is TRBJ1-1, with D maybe TRBD1 (6 bases). The germline V gene encodes CDR1 SGHRS and CDR2 YFSETQ. The CDR3 covers 14 residues. V was trimmed by 2 bases and J by 1 base, leaving 9 bases between them. The chain's CDR3 is CASSFWTENTEAFF. CDR3 DNA sequence: TGCGCCAGCAGCTTCTGGACAGAGAACACTGAAGCTTTCTTT.

This chain joins TRBV19 and TRBJ2-7, with TRBD2 matching 7 bases. There are 18 residues in the CDR3. J was trimmed by 2 bases and V by 6 bases; bases with no gene match: 19. The germline V gene encodes CDR1 LNHDA and CDR2 SQIVND (reference sequence). The CDR3 nucleotides read TGTGCCAGTAGCCCTACTTGGGGGGGGAGTAGATCGGCCTACGAGCAGTACTTC. Translation: CASSPTWGGSRSAYEQYF.